This T cell receptor (beta chain) was found in a study of shared clonotypes between healthy human individuals. Germline trimming cut 2 bases from V and 2 bases from J; bases unmatched to any gene: 1. Germline CDR1 is MNHNY and CDR2 is SVGAGI (reference sequence). The CDR3 spans 16 residues. This table comes from immunoSEQ multiplex PCR, and its TCRdb copy is limited to in-frame clones, with some not included. The sample consists of 2 million or so clones, over 85% of them appearing once. The gene calls are TRBV6-6 and TRBJ2-1; TRBD2 matches 12 bases. Sequences were obtained from naive CD4+ T cells sorted from blood. The sample's subset: CD45RA+ positively selected. The origin of this receptor is a man younger than 30 in good health. The CDR3 protein is CASSYGLAGTYNEQFF. CDR3 DNA sequence: TGTGCCAGCAGTTACGGACTAGCGGGGACCTACAATGAGCAGTTCTTC.